This TCR beta chain was profiled in a study of a mutant IDH1 vaccine in newly diagnosed glioma (dated by TCRdb to the early 2020s). For context, the study as a whole: Vaccination began 4-6 weeks after radiotherapy alone, or alongside temozolomide cycles in the chemotherapy-containing groups. Visit V12 was the week-35 safety follow-up and visit V13 was the week-47 end of study. Prior to enrollment, patients had been given standard therapy consisting of radiotherapy alone, temozolomide alone, or radiochemotherapy with temozolomide, with the combination given to most patients. Six visits were used for peripheral blood collection: V03 (baseline), V05, V07, V10, V12 and V13. Longitudinal TCRB deep sequencing was done for about two dozen treated patients, wherever samples were available for exploratory analyses. Of the 32 patients who were treated, approximately 62% were male and approximately 38% were female, and the mean age was about 40 years.

The meaning of the sample's time point label: week 35, safety follow-up. A 20-mer mutant IDH1 peptide at 300 micrograms in Montanide made up each vaccine dose, which was injected subcutaneously together with topical imiquimod. Patients were given eight vaccinations, in weeks 1, 3, 5, 7, 11, 15, 19 and 23, which matched visits V03 through V10. Donors had newly diagnosed WHO grade 3 or 4 IDH1-mutant astrocytomas with loss of nuclear ATRX. The samples were drawn from NOA16, a multicentre, single-arm, open-label phase I trial in Germany that tested a mutant IDH1 peptide vaccine in humans for the first time. Genomic DNA for TCRB sequencing was isolated from EDTA blood with the DNeasy Blood and Tissue Kit. Details on this clone: Which antigen it targets is not known. Base qualities are not provided; no much larger clone lies one nucleotide away.

Results and caveats for the whole study, not just this receptor: PBMC samples for TCRB deep sequencing were selected based on availability. Pseudoprogression appeared unrelated to alterations in the top peripheral T cell clonotypes detected by TCRB sequencing. Vaccine-induced immune responses across multiple MHC alleles were detected in approximately 93% of patients. The authors noted that analyses of patient blood samples could not be reproduced because of sample limitations.

The protocol used for the library was the immunoSEQ multiplex PCR assay. The hsTCRB Kit was used according to the manufacturer's protocol to amplify rearranged TCR beta chain sequences. An Illumina MiSeq was used to sequence the TCRB libraries. In the authors' own workflow: Demultiplexing, trimming and gene mapping were performed with the kit vendor's proprietary platform. TCRdb retrieved this table from immuneACCESS and kept in-frame rearrangements only. Not all clones are present; in checked studies, unresolved V genes account for under half, and no reason is known for the remainder. The V and J calls and clone size come from that table; D and trimming were worked out from the DNA. The table for this sample lists around 52,000 clones; 76% of them were counted only once. Roughly an eighth of the sample is held by the ten biggest clonotypes. V sheds 2 bases and J sheds 3 bases, leaving 23 bases between their ends. Looking up the germline V gene (reference sequence) yields CDR1 MNHEY and CDR2 SMNVEV. From the cysteine through the phenylalanine, the CDR3 covers 19 amino acids. The entry retains the CDR3 DNA only, 57 bases that are in frame from base 1.

The sequencing here drew on PBMCs, taken from a glioma patient whose treatment included an IDH1 peptide vaccine. The chain is assembled from TRBV27 and TRBJ2-1; TRBD2 is a possible D gene, resting on 6 matching bases. The sequence came from a middle-aged man with glioma. Read as DNA, the sequence is TGTGCCAGCAGTTTAGGACGCCCCGGGGAAGCGGGTTTCTACAATGAGCAGTTCTTC. It codes for CASSLGRPGEAGFYNEQFF.